Listed below are T cell receptor beta chains from one sample, sequenced in a study of siplizumab effects on memory and regulatory T cells. Their antigens remain unidentified. Generated by immunoSEQ multiplex PCR, the TCRdb table keeps only in-frame clones and is missing some. The sample holds fewer than 11,000 clones; roughly two fifths are singletons and the top ten take around 10%. Sequenced: CFSE-low (dividing) CD8+ T cells sorted from an allogeneic mixed lymphocyte reaction. The receptors originated from a human donor in good health; the cells came from an allogeneic mixed lymphocyte reaction. Each CDR3 is given with its conserved first and last residue. A D gene is named only where the DNA matches it firmly. Clone size is given for some rows only: seen once, a few or many times, or a class if the clone is expanded.

medium-sized,TRBD2,TRBJ2-7,TRBV7-9,TGTGCCAGCAGCGGAGGGGACTACTACGAGCAGTACTTC,CASSGGDYYEQYF
-,-,TRBJ1-5,TRBV30,TGTGCCTGGGGAGGGGGGGGGCGCAATCAGCCCCAGCATTTT,CAWGGGGRNQPQHF
few,TRBD2,TRBJ2-1,TRBV19,TGTGCCAGTAGTATCGCTAGCGGGGGACACTACAATGAGCAGTTCTTC,CASSIASGGHYNEQFF
-,-,TRBJ1-5,TRBV19,TGTGCCAGTAGTCCCCCTCGTGGCAGGAATCAGCCCCAGCATTTT,CASSPPRGRNQPQHF
few,-,TRBJ2-7,TRBV6-5,TGTGCCAGCAGTTACCCGGGACCCTACGAGCAGTACTTC,CASSYPGPYEQYF
few,-,TRBJ2-7,TRBV9,TGTGCCAGTTCTCTCGGGGGCCTCTCCTACGAGCAGTACTTC,CASSLGGLSYEQYF
few,TRBD2,TRBJ2-1,TRBV10-3,TGTGCCATCAGTGAGCTGAGACGGGGGGGCCTTTTGGACAATGAGCAGTTCTTC,CAISELRRGGLLDNEQFF
few,-,TRBJ1-5,TRBV6-5,TGTGCCAGCAGTCCAGGGGCAAATCAGCCCCAGCATTTT,CASSPGANQPQHF
-,-,TRBJ2-7,TRBV13,TGTGCCAGCAGTGACTCCAGAATCCCCTACGAGCAGTACTTC,CASSDSRIPYEQYF
-,-,TRBJ1-1,TRBV10-2,TGCGCCAGCAGTGAGGGAAGGACTGAAGCTTTCTTT,CASSEGRTEAFF